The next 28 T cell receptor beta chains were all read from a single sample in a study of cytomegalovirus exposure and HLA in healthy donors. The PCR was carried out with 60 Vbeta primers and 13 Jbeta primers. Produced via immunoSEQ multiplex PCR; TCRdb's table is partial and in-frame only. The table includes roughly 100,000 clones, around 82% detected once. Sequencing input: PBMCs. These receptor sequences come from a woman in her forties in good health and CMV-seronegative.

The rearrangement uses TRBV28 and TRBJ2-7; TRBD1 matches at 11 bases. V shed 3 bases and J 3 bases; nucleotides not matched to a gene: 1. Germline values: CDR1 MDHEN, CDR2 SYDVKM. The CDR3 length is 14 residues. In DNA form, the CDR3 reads TGTGCCAGCAGTTTGGGGACAGGGGGCTACGAGCAGTACTTC. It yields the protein CASSLGTGGYEQYF.

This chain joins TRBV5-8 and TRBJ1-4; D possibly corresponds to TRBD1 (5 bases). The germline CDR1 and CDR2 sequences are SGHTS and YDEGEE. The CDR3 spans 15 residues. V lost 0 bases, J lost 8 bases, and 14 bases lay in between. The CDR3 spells CASSLAQDIFEKLFF. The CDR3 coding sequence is TGTGCCAGCAGCTTGGCCCAGGACATCTTCGAAAAACTGTTTTTT.

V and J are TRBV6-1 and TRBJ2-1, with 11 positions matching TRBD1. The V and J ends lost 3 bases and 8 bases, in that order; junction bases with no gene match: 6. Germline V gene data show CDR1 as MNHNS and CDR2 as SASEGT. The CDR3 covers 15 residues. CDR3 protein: CASSDGQGAVHEQFF. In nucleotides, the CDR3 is TGTGCCAGCAGTGACGGACAGGGGGCGGTTCATGAGCAGTTCTTC.

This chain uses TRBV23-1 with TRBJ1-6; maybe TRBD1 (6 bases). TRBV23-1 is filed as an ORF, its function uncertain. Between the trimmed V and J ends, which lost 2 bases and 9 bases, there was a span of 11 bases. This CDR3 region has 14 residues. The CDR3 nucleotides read TGCGCCAGCAGTCAAAACCAGGGGCTTTCACCCCTCCACTTT. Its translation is CASSQNQGLSPLHF.

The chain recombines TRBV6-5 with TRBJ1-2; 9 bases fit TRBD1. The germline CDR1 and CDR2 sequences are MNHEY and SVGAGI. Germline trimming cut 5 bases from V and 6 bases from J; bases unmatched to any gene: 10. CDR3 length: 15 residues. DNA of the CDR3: TGTGCCAGCAGTCGGGGACAGGGAAGGTTGGATGGCTACACCTTC. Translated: CASSRGQGRLDGYTF.

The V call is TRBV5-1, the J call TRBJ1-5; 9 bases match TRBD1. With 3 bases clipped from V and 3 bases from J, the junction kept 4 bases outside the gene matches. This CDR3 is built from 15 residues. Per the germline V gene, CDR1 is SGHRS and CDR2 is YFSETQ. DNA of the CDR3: TGCGCCAGCAGCTCCGGGACAGGGTCCAATCAGCCCCAGCATTTT. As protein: CASSSGTGSNQPQHF.

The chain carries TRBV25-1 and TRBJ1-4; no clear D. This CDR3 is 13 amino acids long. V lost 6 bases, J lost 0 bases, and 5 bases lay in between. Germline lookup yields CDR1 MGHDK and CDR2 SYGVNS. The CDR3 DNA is TGTGCCAGCAGCCTTGCAACTAATGAAAAACTGTTTTTT. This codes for CASSLATNEKLFF.

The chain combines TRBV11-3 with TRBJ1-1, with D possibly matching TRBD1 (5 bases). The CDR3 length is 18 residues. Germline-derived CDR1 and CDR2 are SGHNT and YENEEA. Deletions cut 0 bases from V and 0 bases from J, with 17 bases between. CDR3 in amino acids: CASSLDLRGDKMNTEAFF. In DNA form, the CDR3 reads TGTGCCAGCAGCTTAGATCTAAGGGGCGATAAGATGAACACTGAAGCTTTCTTT. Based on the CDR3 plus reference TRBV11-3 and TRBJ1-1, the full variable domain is EAGVVQSPRYKIIEKKQPVAFWCNPISGHNTLYWYLQNLGQGPELLIRYENEEAVDDSQLPKDRFSAERLKGVDSTLKIQPAELGDSAVYLCASSLDLRGDKMNTEAFFGQGTRLTVV.

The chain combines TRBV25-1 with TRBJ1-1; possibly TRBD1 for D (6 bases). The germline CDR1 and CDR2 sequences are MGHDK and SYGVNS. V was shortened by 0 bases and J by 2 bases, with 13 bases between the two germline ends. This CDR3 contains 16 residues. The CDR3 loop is CASSEYEGGANTEAFF. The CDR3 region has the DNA TGTGCCAGCAGTGAATATGAGGGGGGGGCCAACACTGAAGCTTTCTTT.

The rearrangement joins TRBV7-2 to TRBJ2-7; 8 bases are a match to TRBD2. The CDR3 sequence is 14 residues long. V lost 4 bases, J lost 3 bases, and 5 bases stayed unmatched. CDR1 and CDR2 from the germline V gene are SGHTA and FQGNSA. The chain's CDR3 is CASSSGLALYEQYF. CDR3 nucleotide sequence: TGTGCCAGCAGCTCTGGACTAGCCCTCTACGAGCAGTACTTC.

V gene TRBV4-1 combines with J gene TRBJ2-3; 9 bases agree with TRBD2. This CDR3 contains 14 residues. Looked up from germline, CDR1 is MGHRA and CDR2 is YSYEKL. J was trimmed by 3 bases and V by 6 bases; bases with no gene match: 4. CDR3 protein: CASRKLAGTDTQYF. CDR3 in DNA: TGCGCCAGCAGGAAGCTAGCGGGGACAGATACGCAGTATTTT.

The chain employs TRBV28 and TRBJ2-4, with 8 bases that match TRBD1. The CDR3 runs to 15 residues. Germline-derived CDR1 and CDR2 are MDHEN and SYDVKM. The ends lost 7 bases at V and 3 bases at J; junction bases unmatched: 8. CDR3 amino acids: CASTSPGTGKNIQYF. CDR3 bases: TGTGCCAGCACCTCCCCCGGGACAGGCAAAAACATTCAGTACTTC.

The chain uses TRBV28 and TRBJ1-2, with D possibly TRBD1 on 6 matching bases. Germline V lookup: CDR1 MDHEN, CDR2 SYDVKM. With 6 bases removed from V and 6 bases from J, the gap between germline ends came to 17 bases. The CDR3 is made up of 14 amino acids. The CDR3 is CASRYQGKVNGYTF. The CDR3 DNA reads TGTGCCAGCAGATACCAGGGGAAGGTAAATGGCTACACCTTC.

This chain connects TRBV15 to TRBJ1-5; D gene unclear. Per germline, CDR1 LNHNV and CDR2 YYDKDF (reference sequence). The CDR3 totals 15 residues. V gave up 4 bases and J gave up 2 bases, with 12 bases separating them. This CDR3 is CATSTGLMGNQPQHF. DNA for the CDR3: TGTGCCACCAGCACAGGATTAATGGGCAATCAGCCCCAGCATTTT.

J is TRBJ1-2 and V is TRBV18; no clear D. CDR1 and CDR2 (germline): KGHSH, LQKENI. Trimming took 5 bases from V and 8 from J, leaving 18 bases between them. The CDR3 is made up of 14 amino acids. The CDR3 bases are TGTGCCAGCTCAGGAAACGGAGGGATTGAGGGCTACACCTTC. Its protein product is CASSGNGGIEGYTF.

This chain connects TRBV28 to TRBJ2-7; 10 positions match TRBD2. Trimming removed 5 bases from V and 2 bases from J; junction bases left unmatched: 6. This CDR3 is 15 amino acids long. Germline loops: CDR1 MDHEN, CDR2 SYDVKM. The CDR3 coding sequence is TGTGCCAGCAGTAACCCACTAGCGGGAACCTACGAGCAGTACTTC. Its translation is CASSNPLAGTYEQYF.

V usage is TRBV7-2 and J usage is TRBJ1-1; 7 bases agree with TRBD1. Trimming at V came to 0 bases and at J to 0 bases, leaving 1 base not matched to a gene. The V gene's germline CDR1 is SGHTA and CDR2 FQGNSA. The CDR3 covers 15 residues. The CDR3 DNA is TGTGCCAGCAGCTTAGCGACAGGGATGAACACTGAAGCTTTCTTT. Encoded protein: CASSLATGMNTEAFF.

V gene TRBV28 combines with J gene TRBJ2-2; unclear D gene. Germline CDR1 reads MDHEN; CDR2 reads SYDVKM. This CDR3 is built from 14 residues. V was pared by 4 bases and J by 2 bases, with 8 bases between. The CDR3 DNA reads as TGTGCCAGCAGTTCCCTAATAAACACCGGGGAGCTGTTTTTT. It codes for CASSSLINTGELFF.

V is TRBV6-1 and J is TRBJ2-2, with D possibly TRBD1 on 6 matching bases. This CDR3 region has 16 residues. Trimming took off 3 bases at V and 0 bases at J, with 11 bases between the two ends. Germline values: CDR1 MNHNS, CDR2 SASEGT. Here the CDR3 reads CASSDQTGANTGELFF. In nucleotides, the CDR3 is TGTGCCAGCAGTGACCAGACAGGAGCGAACACCGGGGAGCTGTTTTTT.

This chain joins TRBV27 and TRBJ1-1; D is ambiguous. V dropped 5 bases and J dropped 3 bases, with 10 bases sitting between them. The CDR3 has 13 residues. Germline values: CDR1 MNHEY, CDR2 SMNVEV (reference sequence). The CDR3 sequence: CASSPRSYTEAFF. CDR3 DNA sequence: TGTGCCAGCAGTCCTAGATCTTACACTGAAGCTTTCTTT.

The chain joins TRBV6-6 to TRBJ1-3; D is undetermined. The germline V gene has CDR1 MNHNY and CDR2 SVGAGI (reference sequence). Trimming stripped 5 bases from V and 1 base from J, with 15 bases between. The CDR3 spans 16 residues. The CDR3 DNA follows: TGTGCCAGCAGTCCTCTCGGAAGGGAGTCTGGAAACACCATATATTTT. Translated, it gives CASSPLGRESGNTIYF.

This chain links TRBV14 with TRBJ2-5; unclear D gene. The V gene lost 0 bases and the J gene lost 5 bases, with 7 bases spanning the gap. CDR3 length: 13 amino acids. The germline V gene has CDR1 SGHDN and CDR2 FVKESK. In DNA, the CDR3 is TGTGCCAGCAGCCAAGAAGCTTTGGAGACCCAGTACTTC. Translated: CASSQEALETQYF.

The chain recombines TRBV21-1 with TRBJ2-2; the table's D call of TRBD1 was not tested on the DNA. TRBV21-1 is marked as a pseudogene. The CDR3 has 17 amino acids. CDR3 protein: CASSKLGAKWYTGELFF. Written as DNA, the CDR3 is TGTGCCAGCAGCAAACTGGGGGCAAAGTGGTACACCGGGGAGCTGTTTTTT.

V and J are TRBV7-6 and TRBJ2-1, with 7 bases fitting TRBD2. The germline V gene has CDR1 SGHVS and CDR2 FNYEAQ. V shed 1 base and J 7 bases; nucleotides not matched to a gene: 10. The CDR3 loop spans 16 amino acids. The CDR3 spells CASSLGGGRWMNEQFF. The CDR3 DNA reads TGTGCCAGCAGCTTAGGGGGCGGGAGATGGATGAATGAGCAGTTCTTC.

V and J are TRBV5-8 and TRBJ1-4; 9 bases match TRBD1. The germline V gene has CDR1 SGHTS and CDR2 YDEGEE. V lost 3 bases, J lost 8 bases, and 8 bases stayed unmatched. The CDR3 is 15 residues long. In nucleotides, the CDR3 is TGTGCCAGCAGCTCCGAGGGGACAGGGTTAGAAAAACTGTTTTTT. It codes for CASSSEGTGLEKLFF.

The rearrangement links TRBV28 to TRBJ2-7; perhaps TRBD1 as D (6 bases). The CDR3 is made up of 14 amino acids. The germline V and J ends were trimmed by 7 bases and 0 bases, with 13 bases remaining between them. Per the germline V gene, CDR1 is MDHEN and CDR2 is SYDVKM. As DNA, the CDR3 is TGTGCCAGCAACCTCAGGGGTCCCTCCTACGAGCAGTACTTC. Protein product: CASNLRGPSYEQYF.

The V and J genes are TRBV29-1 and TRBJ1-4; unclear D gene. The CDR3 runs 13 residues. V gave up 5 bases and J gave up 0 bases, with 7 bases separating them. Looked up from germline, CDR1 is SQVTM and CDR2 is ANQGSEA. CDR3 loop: CSVQRSTNEKLFF. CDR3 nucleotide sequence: TGCAGCGTTCAGCGTTCAACTAATGAAAAACTGTTTTTT. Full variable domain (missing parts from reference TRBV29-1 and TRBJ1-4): SAVISQKPSRDICQRGTSLTIQCQVDSQVTMMFWYRQQPGQSLTLIATANQGSEATYESGFVIDKFPISRPNLTFSTLTVSNMSPEDSSIYLCSVQRSTNEKLFFGSGTQLSVL.

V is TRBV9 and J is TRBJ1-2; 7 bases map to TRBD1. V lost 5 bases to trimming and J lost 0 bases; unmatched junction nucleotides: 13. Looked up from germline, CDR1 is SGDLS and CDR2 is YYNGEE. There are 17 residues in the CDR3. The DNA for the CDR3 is TGTGCCAGCAGTTCAGGAGGGGACAGTACGGCTAACTATGGCTACACCTTC. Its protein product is CASSSGGDSTANYGYTF. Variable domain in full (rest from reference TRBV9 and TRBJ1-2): DSGVTQTPKHLITATGQRVTLRCSPRSGDLSVYWYQQSLDQGLQFLIQYYNGEERAKGNILERFSAQQFPDLHSELNLSSLELGDSALYFCASSSGGDSTANYGYTFGSGTRLTVV.